The entry that follows covers one T cell receptor (beta chain) sequence. Its target is not known. Additional DNA sequences in this sample encode the identical CDR3. Each cell subset's genomic DNA was divided evenly among several immunoSEQ plates. Sequenced by immunoSEQ multiplex PCR; TCRdb stores in-frame clones only, minus some. The table has over a million clones, roughly 98.5% seen once. The source of the sample is a study of shared clonotypes between healthy human individuals. Study details: The study drew on a couple of women and a few men aged 18 to 49 as donors. General study results and limits: A handful of donors held 4.5% to 5% of naive CD4 clonotypes in common. Larger estimated richness was generally recorded for naive subsets relative to memory subsets.

Trimming left V 2 bases short and J 3 bases short, with 6 bases between. CDR3 length: 13 residues. Per the germline V gene, CDR1 is SGHRS and CDR2 is YFSETQ. Sample: naive CD4+ T cells sorted from blood. Stated subset: CD45RA+ positively selected. The origin of this receptor is a man aged 25 to 40 in good health. The genes are TRBV5-1 and TRBJ2-1; TRBD1 might be the D (5 bases). The CDR3 here is CASSLGHYNEQFF. The CDR3 nucleotides read TGCGCCAGCAGCTTAGGACACTACAATGAGCAGTTCTTC.